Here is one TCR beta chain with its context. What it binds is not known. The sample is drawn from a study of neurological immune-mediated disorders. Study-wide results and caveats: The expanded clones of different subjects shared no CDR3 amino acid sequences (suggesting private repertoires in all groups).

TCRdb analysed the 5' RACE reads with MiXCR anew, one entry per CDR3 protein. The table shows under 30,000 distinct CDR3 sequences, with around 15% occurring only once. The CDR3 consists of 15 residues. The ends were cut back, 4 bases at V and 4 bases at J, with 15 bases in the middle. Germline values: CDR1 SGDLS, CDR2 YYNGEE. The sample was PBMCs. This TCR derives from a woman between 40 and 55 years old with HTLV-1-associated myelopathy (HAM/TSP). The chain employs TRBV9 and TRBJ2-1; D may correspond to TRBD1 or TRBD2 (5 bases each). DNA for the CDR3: TGTGCCAGCAGCCTAGGGAGCAGGGAGTACAATGAGCAGTTCTTC. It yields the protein CASSLGSREYNEQFF.